This record looks at one TCR beta chain sequence and its context. This clonotype was detected many times. There is no known antigen for this receptor. Base qualities are not provided; no much larger clone lies one nucleotide away. Receptor amplification or capture employed multiplex PCR. The sequencing machine was an Illumina HiSeq 4000. CDR3 regions were amplified by Arm-PCR with iRepertoire HTBI primers to construct TCR beta libraries. PCR products were gel purified before sequencing. Per the original workflow: A total of some 65 TRBV and 14 TRBJ segments were identified across samples and were used for gene usage analysis of CDR3 amino acid clonotypes. COPE and FqMerger were used to merge the filtered high-quality paired reads into contigs. Contigs were aligned with BLAST to IMGT TRBV, TRBD and TRBJ reference genes, and CDR3 was defined per IMGT. Clonotypes above 0.1% frequency were classified as highly expanded clones. Shannon entropy was used to measure repertoire diversity, and the Gini coefficient was used to measure V-J evenness. A clonotype was considered public if more than one individual shared it. The public reads were run again by TCRdb, first through fastp at Q25 and then through MiXCR, and only productive beta chains were kept. CDR3 protein sequences are deduplicated, and each keeps its most common genes and DNA. These V and J calls derive from TCRdb rather than the authors' analysis. Counted in this sample were 400,000 to 500,000 distinct CDR3 sequences; 20% to 25% of them appeared once. Jointly, the top ten make up roughly an eighth of the sample.

The data were obtained in a study of regulatory T cells in long-lasting Graves disease (dated by TCRdb to the early 2020s). The study in broad terms: Persistent Graves' disease was defined as persistently positive TSH receptor autoantibodies together with antithyroid drug treatment for over 5 years. Peripheral blood TCR sequencing and RNA sequencing compared persistent Graves' disease patients with newly diagnosed Graves' disease patients. TCR sequencing covered around 13 persistent and 20 or so newly diagnosed Graves' disease patients, about 35 samples in total. The study took place in China and was registered as a clinical trial. In the clinical cohort, patients with persistent Graves' disease had used antithyroid drugs for an average of around 10 years.

The paper as a whole reports these results and caveats: More public clonotypes were shared among persistent patients (2,741) than among newly diagnosed patients (roughly 960). Sequencing and analysis were restricted to the TCR beta chain. Peripheral blood alone was examined, since thyroid tissue, which constituted the primary lesion, could not be accessed. Compared with newly diagnosed patients, persistent Graves' disease patients had lower TCR Shannon entropy and fewer highly expanded clones, which suggests clonal expansion. The small sample size was acknowledged by the authors as a limitation that may reduce accuracy.

This specimen's time point label, interpreted: persistent/refractory GD, antithyroid drugs over 5 years with positive TRAb. For both TCR sequencing and RNA sequencing, RNA was extracted from PBMCs using TRIzol. The diagnosis of Graves' disease was made according to American Thyroid Association guidelines. Patients were recruited from an endocrinology department in Xi'an, China. From each patient, about 9.7 milliliters of peripheral blood was collected into an EDTA anticoagulant tube. PBMCs were isolated by Ficoll Paque Plus density gradient separation without further T cell sorting. An Agilent 2100 Bioanalyzer and agarose gel were used to check RNA quality, while a NanoDrop 2000 measured RNA concentration. The sequence derives from a female donor with Graves disease. The specimen was peripheral blood mononuclear cells (PBMCs), collected when the disease was refractory, from a patient treated with antithyroid drugs.

The DNA sequence follows: TGTGCCACCAGCAGAGAAATGCTCGGGCCCAATTCCTACAATGAGCAGTTCTTC. This encodes CATSREMLGPNSYNEQFF. The V and J genes are TRBV15 and TRBJ2-1; no D gene call is confident. The CDR3, from cysteine to phenylalanine, totals 18 residues. The DNA shown is the 54-base CDR3, in frame from base 1. V loses 0 bases of germline sequence and J loses 1 base, and the interval between the two ends is 16 bases. CDR1 and CDR2 are read off the germline V gene (reference sequence) as LNHNV and YYDKDF.